Shown below are 4 T cell receptor beta chains from a single sample sequenced in a study of blood T cell repertoires in COVID-19. Method: immunoSEQ multiplex PCR; TCRdb's copy keeps in-frame clones and lacks some. Counted here are approximately 250,000 clones, around 87% occurring once; the ten biggest clones make up more than 4.5%. Source material: peripheral blood. These receptors were taken from an older woman with COVID-19, enrolled during active disease.

For the CDR3, the DNA is TGCGCCAGCAGCATACAGGGGACCCAAGAGACCCAGTACTTC. It is translated as CASSIQGTQETQYF. The chain carries TRBV5-1 and TRBJ2-5; 7 bases agree with TRBD1. V was clipped by 4 bases and J by 1 base; unmatched bases: 4. Germline V gene lookup returns CDR1 SGHRS and CDR2 YFSETQ. The CDR3 consists of 14 residues.

In this sample, this clone turned up a few times. The chain employs TRBV2 and TRBJ1-2, with 11 bases lining up with TRBD1. Germline CDR1 SNHLY, CDR2 FYNNEI. This CDR3 region has 13 residues. V shed 7 bases, J shed 6 bases, and the junction held 4 bases outside the gene matches. The CDR3, as DNA: TGTGCCAGCACCAGGACAGGGGGCAATGGCTACACCTTC. It encodes CASTRTGGNGYTF.

The chain carries TRBV15 and TRBJ1-5; TRBD1 aligns across 7 bases. This CDR3 is 15 amino acids long. Germline V gene lookup returns CDR1 LNHNV and CDR2 YYDKDF (reference sequence). J was trimmed by 2 bases and V by 3 bases; bases with no gene match: 4. The CDR3 DNA reads TGTGCCACCAGCAGTCATCAGGGGGGCAATCAGCCCCAGCATTTT. This gives the protein CATSSHQGGNQPQHF.

The CDR3 protein is CASSLTDQETQYF. The CDR3 nucleotides read TGTGCCAGCAGCCTGACAGATCAAGAGACCCAGTACTTC. The chain recombines TRBV7-2 with TRBJ2-5; a weak D match, TRBD1 (5 bases). The CDR3 length is 13 residues. From germline, CDR1 is SGHTA and CDR2 FQGNSA. V was cut by 5 bases and J by 2 bases, with 9 bases left in between.